Listed here are 8 T cell receptor beta chains from one sample, sequenced in a study of blood T cell repertoires in COVID-19. Profiled with immunoSEQ multiplex PCR; TCRdb holds only in-frame clones, not every one. Altogether about 280,000 clones are present, approximately 89% being singletons, with the ten largest covering approximately 2%. The sample was PBMCs or T cells enriched from blood (not recorded which). The receptors shown here come from a woman in her sixties or seventies who had recovered from COVID-19.

V gene TRBV11-1 combines with J gene TRBJ1-1; 8 positions match TRBD1. CDR3 length: 15 residues. V lost 4 bases and J lost 4; bases outside the gene matches: 8. Germline V lookup: CDR1 SGHAT, CDR2 FQDESV (reference sequence). CDR3 region: CASSSELTGATEAFF. The DNA of the CDR3 is TGTGCCAGCAGCTCAGAATTGACAGGGGCCACTGAAGCTTTCTTT. The full variable domain, with the rest looked up from reference TRBV11-1 and TRBJ1-1, is EAEVAQSPRYKITEKSQAVAFWCDPISGHATLYWYRQILGQGPELLVQFQDESVVDDSQLPKDRFSAERLKGVDSTLKIQPAELGDSAMYLCASSSELTGATEAFFGQGTRLTVV.

The table lists this clone with a count of one. J is TRBJ2-7 and V is TRBV25-1; 12 nucleotides align to TRBD2. V was pared by 7 bases and J by 3 bases, with 10 bases of the junction left unmatched. Germline V gene lookup returns CDR1 MGHDK and CDR2 SYGVNS. The CDR3 runs to 16 residues. CDR3 sequence reads: CASNPGLAGRHYEQYF. The CDR3 coding sequence is TGTGCCAGCAACCCAGGACTAGCGGGGAGACACTACGAGCAGTACTTC.

Here the CDR3 reads CASSLDSRANYGYTF. In DNA, the CDR3 is TGTGCCAGCAGCTTAGATTCCCGAGCGAACTATGGCTACACCTTC. The chain has TRBV11-2 and TRBJ1-2; D gene unclear. The germline V gene has CDR1 SGHAT and CDR2 FQNNGV. This CDR3 region has 15 residues. The ends were cut back, 0 bases at V and 2 bases at J, with 10 bases in the middle.

The chain uses TRBV5-1 and TRBJ1-1; TRBD1 matches at 8 bases. The germline V gene encodes CDR1 SGHRS and CDR2 YFSETQ. The V and J ends lost 3 bases and 1 base, in that order; junction bases with no gene match: 5. The CDR3 is 15 residues long. The CDR3 coding sequence is TGCGCCAGCAGCTGGAGGGGACAGGAGAACACTGAAGCTTTCTTT. Residues: CASSWRGQENTEAFF.

The chain combines TRBV7-3 with TRBJ2-3; TRBD2 agrees at 10 bases. V shed 0 bases and J 4 bases; nucleotides not matched to a gene: 10. The CDR3 runs to 18 residues. Germline-derived CDR1 and CDR2 are SGHTA and FQGTGA. The CDR3 sequence: CASSLTVLAGEVADTQYF. Here the CDR3 DNA reads TGTGCCAGCAGCTTAACAGTGCTAGCGGGAGAGGTGGCAGATACGCAGTATTTT.

The chain couples TRBV2 to TRBJ2-3, with D perhaps TRBD2 (5 bases). The V and J ends lost 5 bases and 1 base respectively, with 10 bases between them. The CDR3 contains 14 residues. Looked up from germline, CDR1 is SNHLY and CDR2 is FYNNEI. CDR3 coding DNA: TGTGCCAGCAGTCTGATGGGAGGCACAGATACGCAGTATTTT. Protein product: CASSLMGGTDTQYF.

The table lists this clone with many counts. CDR3 residues: CAWSPGQGEGYTF. The DNA for the CDR3 is TGTGCCTGGAGCCCGGGACAGGGTGAAGGCTACACCTTC. The chain employs TRBV30 and TRBJ1-2, with TRBD1 matching 9 bases. The junction had 7 bases not matched to a gene; V was cut back by 3 bases and J by 8 bases. This CDR3 has 13 amino acids. Per the germline V gene, CDR1 is GTSNPN and CDR2 is SVGIG (reference sequence).

In its sample, this clone was seen a few times. V gene TRBV9 combines with J gene TRBJ2-2; TRBD1 matches at 9 bases. Germline V gene sequence: CDR1 SGDLS, CDR2 YYNGEE. The CDR3 is made up of 14 amino acids. Trimming at V came to 7 bases and at J to 2 bases, leaving 3 bases not matched to a gene. This chain's CDR3 is CASSQGANTGELFF. The CDR3 coding sequence is TGTGCCAGCTCACAGGGGGCCAACACCGGGGAGCTGTTTTTT.